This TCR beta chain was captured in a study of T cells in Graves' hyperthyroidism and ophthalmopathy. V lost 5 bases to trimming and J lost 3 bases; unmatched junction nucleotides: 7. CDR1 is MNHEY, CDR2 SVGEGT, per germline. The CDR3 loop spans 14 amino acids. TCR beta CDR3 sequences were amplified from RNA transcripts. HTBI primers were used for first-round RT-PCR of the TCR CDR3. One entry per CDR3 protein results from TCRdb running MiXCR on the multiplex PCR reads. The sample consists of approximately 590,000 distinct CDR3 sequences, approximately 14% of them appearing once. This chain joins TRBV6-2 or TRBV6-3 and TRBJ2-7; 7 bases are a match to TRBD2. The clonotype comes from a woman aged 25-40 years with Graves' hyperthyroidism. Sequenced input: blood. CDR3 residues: CASSPAGPDYEQYF. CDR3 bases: TGTGCCAGCAGTCCAGCGGGACCAGACTACGAGCAGTACTTC.